The next 30 T cell receptor beta chains were all read from a single sample in a study of response to subunit inactivated influenza vaccine. MiXCR was run by TCRdb on the RT-PCR reads, yielding one entry per CDR3 protein. The sample contains about 700,000 distinct CDR3 sequences, about 15% of which appear only once. Specimen: PBMCs from blood, collected 14 to 15 days before vaccination. Every receptor here comes from a man in his fifties or sixties who received an inactivated influenza vaccine.

This clonotype was counted a few times. CDR3 in DNA: TGTGCCATCAGTGGGGTTCCTAGCAACACCGGGGAGCTGTTTTTT. Its protein is CAISGVPSNTGELFF. The chain is built from TRBV10-3 and TRBJ2-2, with D possibly matching TRBD2 (5 bases). Germline assignment: CDR1 ENHRY and CDR2 SYGVKD. V lost 4 bases and J 2 bases, leaving 11 bases between the germline ends. The CDR3 consists of 15 residues.

This clonotype showed up just a few times. The chain is built from TRBV20-1 and TRBJ2-5; no reliable D call. The CDR3 runs 13 residues. CDR1 and CDR2 (germline): DFQATT, SNEGSKA (reference sequence). V lost 3 bases and J 3 bases, leaving 11 bases between the germline ends. The CDR3 is CSARRGVKETQYF. The CDR3, as DNA: TGCAGTGCTAGGCGCGGTGTAAAAGAGACCCAGTACTTC.

This chain uses TRBV27 with TRBJ2-1; 7 bases align to TRBD2. Germline V gene lookup returns CDR1 MNHEY and CDR2 SMNVEV (reference sequence). The CDR3 loop spans 14 amino acids. Losses at the gene ends were 5 bases for V and 7 bases for J; bases not matched to a gene: 8. CDR3: CASSPSGTTNEQFF. CDR3 DNA sequence: TGTGCCAGCAGTCCCTCCGGGACTACTAATGAGCAGTTCTTC.

The chain employs TRBV4-3 and TRBJ2-5; D is perhaps TRBD2 (7 bases). V gave up 4 bases and J gave up 5 bases, with 20 bases separating them. Per germline, CDR1 LGHNA and CDR2 YSLEER. This CDR3 spans 16 amino acids. CDR3 sequence reads: CASSPWGGGITETQYF. The CDR3 bases are TGCGCCAGCAGCCCATGGGGGGGCGGAATTACGGAGACCCAGTACTTC.

This clonotype was recorded many times. The V call is TRBV3-1, the J call TRBJ2-2; 12 nucleotides line up with TRBD1. The length of the CDR3 is 17 residues. The J segment lost 7 bases and the V segment lost 3 bases, leaving 9 bases of the junction unmatched. Germline-derived CDR1 and CDR2 are LGHDT and YNNKEL (reference sequence). The CDR3 DNA reads TGTGCCAGCAGCCACCCGCCCGGGACAGGGGGCTTCGGGGAGCTGTTTTTT. It specifies CASSHPPGTGGFGELFF.

In this sample, this clonotype turned up a few times. The gene calls are TRBV12-3 or TRBV12-4 and TRBJ2-5, with D uncertain. With 4 bases removed from V and 1 base from J, the gap between germline ends came to 7 bases. This CDR3 comprises 13 residues. CDR3 coding DNA: TGTGCCAGCAGTTCGGCCACCCAAGAGACCCAGTACTTC. Protein: CASSSATQETQYF.

This clonotype was seen more than once but under ten times. This chain connects TRBV12-3 or TRBV12-4 to TRBJ2-3; D not resolved. The CDR3 spans 14 residues. The V and J ends lost 5 bases and 1 base respectively, with 10 bases between them. The CDR3 sequence is CASSRDPRTDTQYF. CDR3 sequence (DNA): TGTGCCAGCAGTCGCGACCCGCGCACAGATACGCAGTATTTT.

This clonotype has only a few counts. The J gene is TRBJ2-2, the V gene TRBV2, with TRBD2 matching 8 bases. The CDR3 spans 13 residues. Germline V gene data show CDR1 as SNHLY and CDR2 as FYNNEI. Germline trimming cut 8 bases from V and 7 bases from J; bases unmatched to any gene: 6. The CDR3 region is CASEREQGGELFF. The CDR3 region has the DNA TGTGCCAGCGAGCGGGAGCAGGGCGGGGAGCTGTTTTTT.

The V and J genes are TRBV2 and TRBJ2-2; 7 nucleotides line up with TRBD1. V lost 5 bases, J lost 0 bases, and 9 bases stayed unmatched. The CDR3 consists of 17 residues. The germline V gene encodes CDR1 SNHLY and CDR2 FYNNEI. The CDR3 here is CASSTPGQTTNTGELFF. The CDR3 DNA follows: TGTGCCAGCAGTACTCCGGGACAGACAACGAACACCGGGGAGCTGTTTTTT. Variable domain in full (rest from reference TRBV2 and TRBJ2-2): EPEVTQTPSHQVTQMGQEVILRCVPISNHLYFYWYRQILGQKVEFLVSFYNNEISEKSEIFDDQFSVERPDGSNFTLKIRSTKLEDSAMYFCASSTPGQTTNTGELFFGEGSRLTVL.

V and J are TRBV12-3 or TRBV12-4 and TRBJ1-1, with D tentatively TRBD1 (5 bases). The CDR3 runs 16 residues. Trimming shortened V by 1 base and J by 4 bases, and 16 bases separated the two germline ends. CDR3 in DNA: TGTGCCAGCAGTTTAGGAAATTTAGGGGCGGGCACTGAAGCTTTCTTT. Translation gives CASSLGNLGAGTEAFF.

This clonotype has just a few counts. The chain carries TRBV5-1 and TRBJ2-7; D unclear. CDR1 and CDR2 from the germline V gene are SGHRS and YFSETQ. The CDR3 totals 14 residues. Trimming took off 0 bases at V and 0 bases at J, with 7 bases between the two ends. The DNA for the CDR3 is TGCGCCAGCAGCTTGGCGTTCAGCTCCTACGAGCAGTACTTC. Protein sequence: CASSLAFSSYEQYF.

The chain employs TRBV28 and TRBJ2-5; D is uncertain. Per the germline V gene, CDR1 is MDHEN and CDR2 is SYDVKM. There are 10 residues in the CDR3. The V end lost 10 bases, the J end lost 2 bases, and 5 bases lay between the germline ends. CDR3 protein: CATKQETQYF. The CDR3 DNA reads TGTGCCACCAAACAAGAGACCCAGTACTTC.

This rearrangement joins TRBV11-2 to TRBJ1-1; 8 bases are a match to TRBD1. With V trimmed by 4 bases and J by 5 bases, 12 bases remained unmatched. The CDR3 length is 16 residues. Germline CDR1 is SGHAT and CDR2 is FQNNGV. The CDR3 sequence: CASSSVVPGGGTEAFF. The CDR3 DNA is TGTGCCAGCAGCTCAGTAGTCCCAGGGGGCGGGACTGAAGCTTTCTTT.

This clonotype was counted a few times. This chain connects TRBV5-1 to TRBJ2-3, with D possibly TRBD2 on 6 matching bases. The CDR3 loop spans 16 amino acids. Germline values: CDR1 SGHRS, CDR2 YFSETQ. Trimming took 3 bases from V and 2 from J, leaving 16 bases between them. The CDR3 is CASSWRRDGSTDTQYF. The CDR3 DNA reads as TGCGCCAGCAGCTGGAGGCGGGACGGATCCACAGATACGCAGTATTTT.

Only a few counts were recorded for this clonotype. This chain links TRBV5-6 with TRBJ1-5; D might be TRBD1 (5 bases). CDR3 length: 13 residues. The V and J ends lost 4 bases and 3 bases respectively, with 8 bases between them. Germline-derived CDR1 and CDR2 are SGHDT and YYEEEE. CDR3 loop: CASSGTDNQPQHF. CDR3 bases: TGTGCCAGCAGCGGGACGGACAATCAGCCCCAGCATTTT.

The V gene is TRBV4-2, the J gene TRBJ2-2; D perhaps matches TRBD1 (6 bases). The CDR3 consists of 18 residues. V lost 2 bases and J lost 1, with 17 bases in between. Germline V gives CDR1 LGHNA, CDR2 YNFKEQ. CDR3 sequence: CASSQRGVQGLNTGELFF. The CDR3 DNA is TGTGCCAGCAGCCAACGAGGGGTGCAGGGGCTGAACACCGGGGAGCTGTTTTTT.

The sample holds a few counts of this clonotype. This chain connects TRBV29-1 to TRBJ2-7; the match to TRBD2 covers 10 bases. CDR3 length: 14 residues. CDR1 and CDR2 from the germline V gene are SQVTM and ANQGSEA. V dropped 4 bases and J dropped 2; count of bases not matched to a gene: 5. CDR3 DNA: TGCAGCGTTGGTAGCGGGAGGAGGCCCTACGAGCAGTACTTC. Translation: CSVGSGRRPYEQYF.

This clonotype was recorded a few times. This chain joins TRBV15 and TRBJ2-3; possible D gene TRBD2, 6 bases. Germline CDR1 is LNHNV and CDR2 is YYDKDF (reference sequence). The CDR3 totals 14 residues. The V end lost 4 bases, the J end lost 2 bases, and 10 bases lay between the germline ends. The CDR3 nucleotides are TGTGCCACCAGCAACGGAGGGAACACAGATACGCAGTATTTT. Translated: CATSNGGNTDTQYF.

V and J are TRBV19 and TRBJ1-3; TRBD1 matches 7 bases. Germline V gives CDR1 LNHDA, CDR2 SQIVND (reference sequence). The CDR3 spans 14 residues. The ends lost 10 bases at V and 0 bases at J; junction bases unmatched: 6. In DNA, the CDR3 is TGTGCCACCTGGACAGGCCGCTCTGGAAACACCATATATTTT. Protein sequence: CATWTGRSGNTIYF.

Turning to this clonotype: At one boundary the junction diverges from the germline segment, which might be a read error. V is TRBV7-8 and J is TRBJ2-3; D may match TRBD1 or TRBD2 (6 bases each). Looked up from germline, CDR1 is SGHVS and CDR2 is FQNEAQ. The CDR3 is 15 amino acids. This CDR3 reads CASSLILGGTDTQNF. The CDR3 nucleotides read TGTGCCAGCAGCCTTATTCTGGGGGGCACAGATACGCAGAATTTT.

This clonotype was seen a few times. V usage is TRBV25-1 and J usage is TRBJ1-1; TRBD1 might be the D (6 bases). The CDR3 sequence is 14 residues long. The V gene's germline CDR1 is MGHDK and CDR2 SYGVNS. V lost 7 bases and J lost 0, with 12 bases in between. CDR3: CASTSTGLNTEAFF. The CDR3 DNA is TGTGCCAGCACAAGTACAGGGCTGAACACTGAAGCTTTCTTT.

This clonotype was seen a few times. J is TRBJ2-1 and V is TRBV2; 16 positions agree with TRBD2. Germline V lookup: CDR1 SNHLY, CDR2 FYNNEI. The CDR3 is 19 amino acids. Losses at the gene ends were 11 bases for V and 1 base for J; bases not matched to a gene: 14. CDR3 residues: CAFCSGTSGRARSYNEQFF. CDR3 DNA sequence: TGTGCCTTCTGTTCAGGGACTAGCGGGAGGGCCAGGTCCTACAATGAGCAGTTCTTC.

This rearrangement joins TRBV4-3 to TRBJ1-1, with TRBD1 as a possible D gene (6 bases). The CDR3 runs to 15 residues. V lost 0 bases and J lost 10, with 18 bases in between. The germline V gene encodes CDR1 LGHNA and CDR2 YSLEER. CDR3 nucleotide sequence: TGCGCCAGCAGCCAAGACCGGGACACCCAGGCGATAGCTTTCTTT. This sequence encodes CASSQDRDTQAIAFF.

Ten or more counts support this clonotype. J is TRBJ2-1 and V is TRBV29-1, with 9 positions matching TRBD2. Germline CDR1 and CDR2: SQVTM and ANQGSEA. CDR3 length equals 15 residues. Losses at the gene ends were 1 base for V and 6 bases for J; bases not matched to a gene: 7. The CDR3 sequence: CSVEGSAGGLNEQFF. In DNA form, the CDR3 reads TGCAGCGTTGAAGGGTCAGCGGGAGGACTCAATGAGCAGTTCTTC.

The table lists this clonotype with a few counts. This rearrangement joins TRBV10-2 to TRBJ2-2, with TRBD2 identical over 7 bases. Germline assignment: CDR1 WSHSY and CDR2 SAAADI. The CDR3 contains 16 residues. The V segment lost 2 bases and the J segment 2 bases; nucleotides outside the gene matches: 5. This CDR3 is CASSERPGGNTGELFF. CDR3 bases: TGCGCCAGCAGTGAGAGGCCGGGAGGCAACACCGGGGAGCTGTTTTTT.

This clonotype was detected only a few times. V gene TRBV28 combines with J gene TRBJ2-7; 8 positions match TRBD1. Trimming took 7 bases from V and 7 from J; bases not matched to a gene: 6. The V gene's germline CDR1 is MDHEN and CDR2 SYDVKM. This CDR3 is built from 12 residues. CDR3 coding DNA: TGTGCCAGCACCACCAGGGGGCGAGAGCAGTACTTC. The encoded protein is CASTTRGREQYF.

This clonotype was counted a single time. The rearrangement uses TRBV18 and TRBJ2-7, with TRBD1 as a possible D gene (5 bases). The ends were cut back, 2 bases at V and 3 bases at J, with 11 bases in the middle. Germline CDR1 is KGHSH and CDR2 is LQKENI. This CDR3 comprises 14 residues. CDR3 sequence (DNA): TGTGCCAGCTCACCAAGTGGGGCCCGCTACGAGCAGTACTTC. This codes for CASSPSGARYEQYF.

The chain joins TRBV18 to TRBJ2-7; TRBD2 matches 12 bases. The J segment lost 5 bases and the V segment lost 1 base, leaving 6 bases of the junction unmatched. The CDR3 totals 16 residues. Germline loops: CDR1 KGHSH, CDR2 LQKENI. The CDR3 coding sequence is TGTGCCAGCTCACCACGCCCGACTAGCGGGAGTAACGAGCAGTACTTC. Translating it yields CASSPRPTSGSNEQYF.

There are a few counts of this clonotype. The J gene is TRBJ1-2, the V gene TRBV20-1; perhaps TRBD1 as D (5 bases). The CDR3 is 17 amino acids. Germline CDR1 and CDR2: DFQATT and SNEGSKA (reference sequence). Trimming cost V 0 bases and J 5 bases, with 22 bases left between them. Written as DNA, the CDR3 is TGCAGTGCTAGAGATCGGGGGACCCAACGGCGGTCATATGGCTACACCTTC. Translation gives CSARDRGTQRRSYGYTF.

This clonotype was counted between two and nine times. The V and J genes are TRBV20-1 and TRBJ2-1; 9 positions agree with TRBD2. The CDR3 has 14 amino acids. From germline, CDR1 is DFQATT and CDR2 SNEGSKA (reference sequence). With 3 bases clipped from V and 4 bases from J, the junction kept 4 bases outside the gene matches. The CDR3 DNA reads as TGCAGTGCTAGTCGACTAGCGGTTTACAATGAGCAGTTCTTC. As protein: CSASRLAVYNEQFF.